These 15 T cell receptor beta chains were sequenced from one sample in a study of T cells after yellow fever vaccination. TCRdb re-called the 5' RACE reads with MiXCR, one entry per CDR3 protein. The sample yields just under 600,000 distinct CDR3 sequences, roughly 14% seen once. Specimen: PBMCs, collected on the day of the yellow fever booster vaccination. The receptors shown here come from a man younger than 45 who received the YFV17D yellow fever vaccine.

CDR3 sequence: CASNAGGPLLYEQYF. The CDR3 DNA reads as TGTGCCAGCAACGCGGGAGGCCCCCTACTCTACGAGCAGTACTTC. J is TRBJ2-7 and V is TRBV28; 8 bases line up with TRBD2. The CDR3 covers 15 residues. Germline CDR1 reads MDHEN; CDR2 reads SYDVKM. The ends lost 7 bases at V and 3 bases at J; junction bases unmatched: 11. The entire variable domain, with the rest obtained from reference TRBV28 and TRBJ2-7, is as follows: DVKVTQSSRYLVKRTGEKVFLECVQDMDHENMFWYRQDPGLGLRLIYFSYDVKMKEKGDIPEGYSVSREKKERFSLILESASTNQTSMYLCASNAGGPLLYEQYFGPGTRLTVT.

This clonotype was seen repeatedly, ten times or more. This sequence joins TRBV12-3 or TRBV12-4 and TRBJ2-2, with D possibly TRBD2 on 6 matching bases. The ends were cut back, 8 bases at V and 0 bases at J, with 13 bases in the middle. The CDR3 loop spans 15 amino acids. CDR3 region: CASALAGPNTGELFF. The DNA for the CDR3 is TGTGCCAGCGCCCTTGCGGGGCCGAACACCGGGGAGCTGTTTTTT.

This clonotype was detected only a few times. The genes are TRBV30 and TRBJ2-3; 8 bases line up with TRBD1. This CDR3 has 15 amino acids. Germline V gene sequence: CDR1 GTSNPN, CDR2 SVGIG (reference sequence). The J segment lost 10 bases and the V segment lost 3 bases, leaving 15 bases of the junction unmatched. The CDR3 nucleotides are TGTGCCTGGAGGGCTCCGGACAGGGAGTTCTTGGCGCAGTATTTT. Translating gives CAWRAPDREFLAQYF.

This clonotype was seen a handful of times. V usage is TRBV4-3 and J usage is TRBJ2-1; TRBD2 might be the D (5 bases). The germline gives CDR1 LGHNA, CDR2 YSLEER. Trimming left V 0 bases short and J 12 bases short, with 12 bases between. The CDR3 is 13 amino acids. CDR3 nucleotide sequence: TGCGCCAGCAGCCAAGATCGAGCGGTGATGCAGTTCTTC. It is translated as CASSQDRAVMQFF.

The gene calls are TRBV3-1 and TRBJ2-3; TRBD2 matches 7 bases. V gave up 3 bases and J gave up 6 bases; unmatched junction bases: 12. This CDR3 is built from 16 residues. CDR1 is LGHDT, CDR2 YNNKEL, per germline (reference sequence). This CDR3 reads CASSHALGAGVDTQYF. The CDR3 DNA follows: TGTGCCAGCAGCCACGCCTTAGGTGCGGGAGTCGATACGCAGTATTTT.

This chain uses TRBV15 with TRBJ2-1; D unresolved. This CDR3 has 14 amino acids. Trimming pared 4 bases from V and 0 bases from J, leaving 7 bases between. CDR1 LNHNV and CDR2 YYDKDF come from the germline V gene (reference sequence). The DNA of the CDR3 is TGTGCCACCAGCATCCAAAGCTCCTACAATGAGCAGTTCTTC. It yields the protein CATSIQSSYNEQFF.

V gene TRBV12-3 or TRBV12-4 combines with J gene TRBJ2-7, with D perhaps TRBD1 (6 bases). V dropped 5 bases and J dropped 3 bases, with 17 bases sitting between them. This CDR3 is 15 amino acids long. CDR3 region: CASSGQFPRGYEQYF. CDR3 coding DNA: TGTGCCAGCAGTGGACAGTTCCCTCGGGGCTACGAGCAGTACTTC.

The rearrangement uses TRBV29-1 and TRBJ2-1; a possible D gene is TRBD2 (7 bases). V lost 4 bases, J lost 4 bases, and 23 bases lay in between. Germline V gene data show CDR1 as SQVTM and CDR2 as ANQGSEA. The CDR3 has 17 residues. The CDR3 loop reads CSVVNLDGGPIYNEQFF. The CDR3, as DNA: TGCAGCGTTGTAAACCTCGACGGGGGGCCTATTTACAATGAGCAGTTCTTC.

This clonotype was seen a few times. The chain combines TRBV6-5 with TRBJ2-3; TRBD2 matches at 7 bases. Germline values: CDR1 MNHEY, CDR2 SVGAGI. J was trimmed by 5 bases and V by 0 bases; bases with no gene match: 8. The CDR3 loop spans 16 amino acids. The CDR3 bases are TGTGCCAGCAGTTACTCGCCGAGGACGGGGGGAGATACGCAGTATTTT. The encoded protein is CASSYSPRTGGDTQYF.

V is TRBV7-9 and J is TRBJ2-5; D is possibly TRBD1 (6 bases). Trimming left V 5 bases short and J 5 bases short, with 18 bases between. CDR3 size: 15 residues. Germline lookup yields CDR1 SEHNR and CDR2 FQNEAQ (reference sequence). The CDR3 DNA sequence: TGTGCCAGCAGCATGACAGGCTTGAATCTGGAGACCCAGTACTTC. Its translation is CASSMTGLNLETQYF.

The V call is TRBV7-8, the J call TRBJ2-3; the match to TRBD2 covers 10 bases. This CDR3 comprises 14 residues. With 5 bases clipped from V and 3 bases from J, the junction kept 2 bases outside the gene matches. CDR1 and CDR2 from the germline V gene are SGHVS and FQNEAQ. CDR3 residues: CASSQTSGTDTQYF. CDR3 coding DNA: TGTGCCAGCAGCCAGACTAGCGGGACAGATACGCAGTATTTT.

Here the CDR3 DNA reads TGTGCCAGCAGGCTGACTCTTACGGGGCTAGATACGCAGTATTTT. It yields the protein CASRLTLTGLDTQYF. V gene TRBV6-5 combines with J gene TRBJ2-3; D tentatively fits TRBD1 or TRBD2 (5 bases each). This CDR3 has 15 amino acids. Trimming cost V 6 bases and J 5 bases, with 18 bases left between them. CDR1 and CDR2 from the germline V gene are MNHEY and SVGAGI.

This clonotype was observed a few times. The chain employs TRBV12-3 or TRBV12-4 and TRBJ1-1; no reliable D call. Deletions cut 7 bases from V and 0 bases from J, with 12 bases between. The CDR3 sequence is 14 residues long. CDR3 bases: TGTGCCAGCATGTCAGGCATGATGAACACTGAAGCTTTCTTT. Its translation: CASMSGMMNTEAFF.

J is TRBJ1-5 and V is TRBV20-1; no reliable D call. V was trimmed by 4 bases and J by 0 bases, leaving 7 bases between them. The germline V gene has CDR1 DFQATT and CDR2 SNEGSKA (reference sequence). This CDR3 spans 13 amino acids. The CDR3 bases are TGCAGTGCTACGGATTATAGCAATCAGCCCCAGCATTTT. Its protein product is CSATDYSNQPQHF.

V gene TRBV9 combines with J gene TRBJ2-1, with 10 positions matching TRBD2. There are 15 residues in the CDR3. The trim removed 4 bases at V and 7 bases at J, leaving 8 bases unmatched. Germline values: CDR1 SGDLS, CDR2 YYNGEE. The CDR3 spells CASSSLAGAGNEQFF. The CDR3 DNA reads TGTGCCAGCAGCTCCCTAGCGGGAGCGGGAAATGAGCAGTTCTTC. The full variable domain, rest sourced from reference TRBV9 and TRBJ2-1, is DSGVTQTPKHLITATGQRVTLRCSPRSGDLSVYWYQQSLDQGLQFLIQYYNGEERAKGNILERFSAQQFPDLHSELNLSSLELGDSALYFCASSSLAGAGNEQFFGPGTRLTVL.